Reported below is one T cell receptor (beta chain). Antigen specificity is unknown. This entry belongs to a study of T-cell memory formation after mild COVID-19. Turning to the study itself: For the most part, TCR clusters were specific to one donor.

Germline loops: CDR1 LNHDA, CDR2 SQIVND (reference sequence). The V end was cut by 7 bases, the J end by 2 bases, with 9 bases between. The CDR3 runs to 14 residues. Amplification by 5'RACE using constant-segment primers produced TCR alpha and TCR beta cDNA libraries that carried sample barcodes and UMIs. TCRdb called the 5' RACE reads again in MiXCR, with one record for every CDR3 protein. The sample lists about 600,000 distinct CDR3 sequences, 20% to 25% seen once, with 7% to 9% in the top ten. General observations from the study: Clones that contracted clustered mainly in CM and EM if CD4+ and in EMRA if CD8+. There were some responding clones in pre-infection memory, which suggested that cross-reactive memory had joined.

The receptor comes from an adult woman who had mild COVID-19 (a few samples of this study predate the infection). Cell type and time point are not known. Sequenced material: PBMCs or a T cell subset sorted from them (not recorded which). This rearrangement joins TRBV19 to TRBJ2-6; D might be TRBD1 (6 bases). DNA of the CDR3: TGTGCCAGTATCTCAGGGGCTGGGGCCAACGTCCTGACTTTC. Protein sequence: CASISGAGANVLTF.